Reported below is one T cell receptor beta chain. The antigen remains unidentified. Use of 60 Vbeta and 13 Jbeta primers characterized the PCR. Assay: immunoSEQ multiplex PCR; the TCRdb copy retains only in-frame clones and omits some. Of tens of thousands of clones listed, around four fifths are singletons. These data come from a study of cytomegalovirus exposure and HLA in healthy donors. The CDR3 totals 19 residues. V lost 1 base, J lost 0 bases, and 8 bases stayed unmatched. Germline-derived CDR1 and CDR2 are SEHNR and FQNEAQ (reference sequence). Study observations and caveats: For cytomegalovirus status, the classifier reportedly gave diagnoses with high specificity and sensitivity. What a later analysis reportedly showed was that an Asian-associated ancestry cluster had fewer N-insertions than the approximately 700-donor mean.

Material: PBMCs. The TCR originated in a woman under 30 in good health and CMV-seropositive. V and J are TRBV7-9 and TRBJ2-6; 8 bases map to TRBD1. The CDR3 sequence: CASSLEDRAHLSGANVLTF. CDR3 DNA sequence: TGTGCCAGCAGCTTAGAGGACAGGGCCCACCTCTCTGGGGCCAACGTCCTGACTTTC.